The next 31 T cell receptor beta chains were all read from a single sample in a study of blood T cell repertoires in COVID-19. TCRdb's table, derived via immunoSEQ multiplex PCR, lists solely in-frame clones and lacks some. The sample lists tens of thousands of clones, roughly 86% occurring once. The sample was peripheral blood. The receptors derive from a man aged 50 to 59 with active COVID-19.

V is TRBV10-3 and J is TRBJ1-6, with no clear D. The CDR3 is 15 amino acids. Trimming left V 1 base short and J 7 bases short, with 11 bases between. Looked up from germline, CDR1 is ENHRY and CDR2 is SYGVKD. In nucleotides, the CDR3 is TGTGCCATCAGTGAGTTCTGGTCGGGGAATTCACCCCTCCACTTT. It encodes CAISEFWSGNSPLHF.

The chain has TRBV6-2 or TRBV6-3 and TRBJ1-3, with TRBD1 matching 10 bases. The germline CDR1 and CDR2 sequences are MNHEY and SVGEGT. This CDR3 is built from 18 residues. J was trimmed by 3 bases and V by 2 bases; bases with no gene match: 10. CDR3 in amino acids: CASSYLPATGGYGNTIYF. The CDR3 bases are TGTGCCAGCAGTTACCTACCTGCGACAGGGGGCTATGGAAACACCATATATTTT.

The chain has TRBV5-6 and TRBJ2-5; 11 bases align to TRBD2. Looked up from germline, CDR1 is SGHDT and CDR2 is YYEEEE. The CDR3 loop spans 17 amino acids. V shed 0 bases, J shed 5 bases, and the junction held 9 bases outside the gene matches. CDR3 sequence: CASSLVLAGVGAETQYF. The CDR3 DNA reads as TGTGCCAGCAGCTTGGTACTAGCGGGAGTGGGGGCGGAGACCCAGTACTTC.

The rearrangement joins TRBV9 to TRBJ1-2; 7 bases line up with TRBD1. Germline-derived CDR1 and CDR2 are SGDLS and YYNGEE. The V segment lost 3 bases and the J segment 5 bases; nucleotides outside the gene matches: 1. The CDR3 has 12 amino acids. CDR3 sequence: CASSDRGYGYTF. CDR3 nucleotides: TGTGCCAGCAGCGACAGGGGATATGGCTACACCTTC.

The V and J genes are TRBV10-1 and TRBJ2-7, with 10 bases identical to TRBD1. From germline, CDR1 is WNHNN and CDR2 SYGVQD (reference sequence). V lost 5 bases, J lost 7 bases, and 11 bases stayed unmatched. This CDR3 is built from 15 residues. CDR3 sequence (DNA): TGCGCCAGCAGTCAACCGACAGGGGGCACTGGGGAGCAGTACTTC. The encoded protein is CASSQPTGGTGEQYF.

This clone came up once. The rearrangement links TRBV6-6 to TRBJ1-2; a weak D match, TRBD1 (5 bases). Germline CDR1 reads MNHNY; CDR2 reads SVGAGI (reference sequence). The CDR3 extends over 13 amino acids. Trimming left V 2 bases short and J 4 bases short, with 8 bases between. CDR3 loop: CASSYQGSYGYTF. CDR3 nucleotides: TGTGCCAGCAGTTACCAGGGAAGCTATGGCTACACCTTC.

As to this clone: The germline gene is not matched at one end of the junction; a read error may be the cause. The genes are TRBV7-7 and TRBJ2-3; 9 bases are a match to TRBD1. Per germline, CDR1 SSHAT and CDR2 FNYEAQ (reference sequence). This CDR3 has 15 residues. The CDR3 loop reads CASSPGTGRADTQYF. DNA for the CDR3: TGTGCTAGCAGCCCCGGGACAGGGAGGGCAGATACGCAGTATTTT.

This rearrangement joins TRBV12-3 or TRBV12-4 to TRBJ1-6, with D possibly TRBD1 on 6 matching bases. Trimming took off 2 bases at V and 12 bases at J, with 11 bases between the two ends. CDR3 size: 13 residues. For the CDR3, the DNA is TGTGCCAGCAGTTTAAGAAGGGGGGGACCCCTCCACTTT. This sequence encodes CASSLRRGGPLHF.

The V gene is TRBV6-5, the J gene TRBJ2-2, with 7 bases that match TRBD2. The CDR3 sequence is 15 residues long. Germline values: CDR1 MNHEY, CDR2 SVGAGI. Trimming removed 8 bases from V and 6 bases from J; junction bases left unmatched: 12. The DNA of the CDR3 is TGTGCCAGCCGGCTACCTTCGACTAGCCCCGGGGAGCTGTTTTTT. Its translation: CASRLPSTSPGELFF.

This clone was seen once. V usage is TRBV11-2 and J usage is TRBJ2-2, with D perhaps matching TRBD1 (6 bases). There are 17 residues in the CDR3. The V end lost 0 bases, the J end lost 6 bases, and 17 bases lay between the germline ends. Per germline, CDR1 SGHAT and CDR2 FQNNGV. CDR3 sequence reads: CASSLELTGLGAGELFF. Here the CDR3 DNA reads TGTGCCAGCAGCTTAGAATTAACAGGGCTGGGTGCCGGGGAGCTGTTTTTT.

The rearrangement uses TRBV5-5 and TRBJ2-2; maybe TRBD2 (7 bases). V was shortened by 0 bases and J by 4 bases, with 13 bases between the two germline ends. The CDR3 sequence is 16 residues long. In germline, CDR1 is SGHKS, CDR2 YYEKEE (reference sequence). In nucleotides, the CDR3 is TGTGCCAGCAGCTTGGGCCGGGGGGCGGTCACCGGGGAGCTGTTTTTT. Translation: CASSLGRGAVTGELFF.

The chain has TRBV28 and TRBJ2-1, with D possibly being TRBD2 (5 bases). The germline V gene encodes CDR1 MDHEN and CDR2 SYDVKM. CDR3 length: 15 residues. The V end was cut by 7 bases, the J end by 6 bases, with 19 bases between. The CDR3 coding sequence is TGTGCCAGCATCCCTGCGACTACAGAAGGCAATGAGCAGTTCTTC. It encodes CASIPATTEGNEQFF.

V is TRBV6-2 or TRBV6-3 and J is TRBJ2-7; 11 nucleotides align to TRBD1. The ends lost 6 bases at V and 4 bases at J; junction bases unmatched: 14. The CDR3 is 17 amino acids. Germline V gives CDR1 MNHEY, CDR2 SVGEGT. Here the CDR3 DNA reads TGTGCCAGCAGCCGGGGTATCCGGGACAGGGGGAAGTACGAGCAGTACTTC. Translated: CASSRGIRDRGKYEQYF.

This rearrangement joins TRBV15 to TRBJ2-4; TRBD1 matches at 8 bases. V gave up 0 bases and J gave up 0 bases; unmatched junction bases: 10. CDR1 is LNHNV, CDR2 YYDKDF, per germline (reference sequence). This CDR3 spans 19 amino acids. CDR3 in DNA: TGTGCCACCAGCAGAGAGACAGGGGCGATGTTGGGAGCCAAAAACATTCAGTACTTC. It translates to CATSRETGAMLGAKNIQYF.

This chain uses TRBV7-2 with TRBJ1-3; no clear D. Trimming took 5 bases from V and 0 from J, leaving 5 bases between them. CDR3 length equals 13 residues. CDR1 is SGHTA, CDR2 FQGNSA, per germline. CDR3 sequence reads: CASSLISGNTIYF. The CDR3 DNA sequence: TGTGCCAGCAGCCTAATCTCTGGAAACACCATATATTTT.

The rearrangement links TRBV9 to TRBJ1-4, with 7 bases identical to TRBD1. After removal of 3 bases from V and 9 bases from J, the junction contained 8 bases not matched to a gene. The V gene's germline CDR1 is SGDLS and CDR2 YYNGEE. The CDR3 length is 14 residues. The CDR3 sequence is CASSASTGPQKLFF. In DNA form, the CDR3 reads TGTGCCAGCAGCGCATCGACAGGGCCGCAAAAACTGTTTTTT.

The chain recombines TRBV18 with TRBJ2-7; TRBD1 aligns across 7 bases. The trim removed 6 bases at V and 6 bases at J, leaving 11 bases unmatched. The germline V gene has CDR1 KGHSH and CDR2 LQKENI. The CDR3 totals 14 residues. The CDR3 here is CASSWDSASREQYF. CDR3 sequence (DNA): TGTGCCAGCTCGTGGGACAGTGCCTCCCGCGAGCAGTACTTC.

The rearrangement links TRBV7-2 to TRBJ2-7; D gene ambiguous. V lost 4 bases and J 4 bases, leaving 8 bases between the germline ends. Germline V lookup: CDR1 SGHTA, CDR2 FQGNSA. This CDR3 has 12 residues. The CDR3 protein is CASSYSSYEQYF. DNA of the CDR3: TGTGCCAGCAGCTATTCCTCTTACGAGCAGTACTTC. Drawing the rest from reference TRBV7-2 and TRBJ2-7, the complete variable domain is GAGVSQSPSNKVTEKGKDVELRCDPISGHTALYWYRQSLGQGLEFLIYFQGNSAPDKSGLPSDRFSAERTGGSVSTLTIQRTQQEDSAVYLCASSYSSYEQYFGPGTRLTVT.

The V and J genes are TRBV7-9 and TRBJ2-2, with D possibly TRBD1 on 6 matching bases. The CDR3 has 14 residues. The V end was cut by 3 bases, the J end by 5 bases, with 10 bases between. CDR1 SEHNR and CDR2 FQNEAQ come from the germline V gene (reference sequence). CDR3 amino acids: CASSLGAETGELFF. The CDR3 DNA follows: TGTGCCAGCAGCTTGGGGGCCGAAACCGGGGAGCTGTTTTTT.

The chain employs TRBV11-2 and TRBJ1-3; weak D call: TRBD1 (6 bases). Between the trimmed V and J ends, which lost 4 bases and 2 bases, there was a span of 18 bases. The CDR3 runs to 17 residues. Germline CDR1 and CDR2: SGHAT and FQNNGV. CDR3 sequence (DNA): TGTGCCAGCAGCTCACTAAAGGACGGGGGGCCTGGAAACACCATATATTTT. Its protein is CASSSLKDGGPGNTIYF.

The gene calls are TRBV6-5 and TRBJ2-3; D is possibly TRBD2 (5 bases). CDR3 size: 16 residues. CDR1 and CDR2 from the germline V gene are MNHEY and SVGAGI. Trimming cost V 0 bases and J 2 bases, with 12 bases left between them. In DNA form, the CDR3 reads TGTGCCAGCAGTTACTCGGGTGGGCGGGTCACAGATACGCAGTATTTT. Amino acid sequence: CASSYSGGRVTDTQYF.

This sequence joins TRBV18 and TRBJ1-1, with 8 bases that match TRBD1. V was pared by 3 bases and J by 6 bases, with 3 bases of the junction left unmatched. This CDR3 has 13 residues. The germline gives CDR1 KGHSH, CDR2 LQKENI. CDR3 DNA: TGTGCCAGCTCACCCCGGACAGGGCCTGAAGCTTTCTTT. Translating gives CASSPRTGPEAFF.

V is TRBV10-3 and J is TRBJ2-3, with D perhaps matching TRBD2 (6 bases). The CDR3 contains 14 residues. The V end lost 4 bases, the J end lost 2 bases, and 10 bases lay between the germline ends. Germline CDR1 ENHRY, CDR2 SYGVKD. CDR3: CAISGLGVTDTQYF. The DNA for the CDR3 is TGTGCCATCAGTGGACTAGGAGTCACAGATACGCAGTATTTT.

The gene calls are TRBV5-8 and TRBJ2-7; 7 bases map to TRBD1. The CDR3 contains 11 residues. Germline V gives CDR1 SGHTS, CDR2 YDEGEE. V lost 2 bases, J lost 7 bases, and 0 bases stayed unmatched. The CDR3: CASSFRGEQYV. CDR3 in DNA: TGTGCCAGCAGCTTCAGGGGGGAGCAGTACGTC.

The rearrangement uses TRBV5-8 and TRBJ1-1; D might be TRBD1 (6 bases). The CDR3 is made up of 16 amino acids. The germline gives CDR1 SGHTS, CDR2 YDEGEE. Trimming left V 4 bases short and J 5 bases short, with 21 bases between. CDR3 amino acids: CASSRGAGRIGTEAFF. The DNA for the CDR3 is TGTGCCAGCAGCCGGGGGGCAGGAAGAATAGGAACTGAAGCTTTCTTT.

The genes are TRBV11-2 and TRBJ2-3, with TRBD1 matching over 7 bases. CDR3 length: 14 residues. Germline CDR1 is SGHAT and CDR2 is FQNNGV. V gave up 8 bases and J gave up 2 bases; unmatched junction bases: 7. CDR3 DNA: TGTGCCAGCCTATCGGGACAGTACACAGATACGCAGTATTTT. Encoded protein: CASLSGQYTDTQYF.

The chain uses TRBV2 and TRBJ1-5; 7 bases are shared with TRBD1. Germline lookup yields CDR1 SNHLY and CDR2 FYNNEI. The CDR3 has 16 amino acids. V shed 7 bases and J 7 bases; nucleotides not matched to a gene: 16. CDR3 sequence reads: CASNPGQRVGEQPQHF. The DNA for the CDR3 is TGTGCCAGCAATCCGGGACAGAGAGTAGGGGAGCAGCCCCAGCATTTT. The full variable domain, rest sourced from reference TRBV2 and TRBJ1-5, is EPEVTQTPSHQVTQMGQEVILRCVPISNHLYFYWYRQILGQKVEFLVSFYNNEISEKSEIFDDQFSVERPDGSNFTLKIRSTKLEDSAMYFCASNPGQRVGEQPQHFGDGTRLSIL.

The chain couples TRBV14 to TRBJ2-7; a weak D match, TRBD1 (6 bases). CDR3 size: 13 residues. CDR1 is SGHDN and CDR2 is FVKESK in the germline V gene. Trimming removed 0 bases from V and 10 bases from J, with 13 bases in between. In DNA, the CDR3 is TGTGCCAGCAGCCAAGATGAGGCCAGGGGCCAGTACTTC. Protein sequence: CASSQDEARGQYF.

V usage is TRBV29-1 and J usage is TRBJ1-4; 8 bases align to TRBD1. From germline, CDR1 is SQVTM and CDR2 ANQGSEA. V shed 6 bases and J 5 bases; nucleotides not matched to a gene: 17. This CDR3 region has 17 residues. CDR3 in amino acids: CSVGFSGTGYSNEKLFF. In nucleotides, the CDR3 is TGCAGCGTGGGTTTTTCCGGGACAGGCTATTCAAATGAAAAACTGTTTTTT.

This chain joins TRBV6-4 and TRBJ1-1, with 9 positions matching TRBD1. Germline V gene lookup returns CDR1 MRHNA and CDR2 SNTAGT. The V segment lost 0 bases and the J segment 5 bases; nucleotides outside the gene matches: 19. The CDR3 runs 20 residues. CDR3 nucleotide sequence: TGTGCCAGCAGTGACTCGATAGATGGGGACAGGGACCTATGTGGGACTGAAGCTTTCTTT. This gives the protein CASSDSIDGDRDLCGTEAFF.

Notes on this clone: Other DNA sequences within the sample encode an identical CDR3. The chain employs TRBV5-6 and TRBJ2-7; 12 bases line up with TRBD2. The CDR3 loop spans 16 amino acids. V dropped 4 bases and J dropped 6; count of bases not matched to a gene: 11. Germline values: CDR1 SGHDT, CDR2 YYEEEE. The CDR3 loop is CASSPPGLAGFREQYV. CDR3 in DNA: TGTGCCAGCAGCCCACCTGGACTAGCGGGATTCCGCGAGCAGTACGTC.